The sequence of this T cell receptor (beta chain) was determined in a study of a mutant IDH1 vaccine in newly diagnosed glioma. Overall study: Males made up 62.5% and females 37.5% of treated patients, whose mean age was approximately 43 years. Those enrolled had earlier been treated with radiotherapy, temozolomide, or both, mostly both.

Note on this clone: The antigen remains undetermined.

Documented time point: week 11, during vaccination. In every dose of vaccine, 300 ug of mutant IDH1 20-mer peptide was given alongside topical imiquimod. Per the germline V gene, CDR1 is SGHTA and CDR2 is FQGTGA. The V end was cut by 3 bases, the J end by 7 bases, with 9 bases between. The length of the CDR3 is 12 residues. The method was immunoSEQ multiplex PCR; TCRdb's version includes in-frame clones alone and lacks a portion of them. Seen here are more than 55,000 clones, approximately 80% observed once, and the top ten hold 3.5% to 4.5%. The clonotype comes from a young man with glioma. V and J are TRBV7-3 and TRBJ1-1; tentative D call: TRBD1 (5 bases). Material: PBMCs, obtained from a glioma patient whose treatment included an IDH1 peptide vaccine. The CDR3 here is CASSFTGNEAFF. The DNA for the CDR3 is TGTGCCAGCAGCTTTACAGGAAATGAAGCTTTCTTT.